Listed below are T cell receptor beta chains from one sample, sequenced in a study of T cell responses to AZD1222 COVID-19 vaccine. Repertoires were generated with immunoSEQ multiplex PCR, while TCRdb's copy carries only in-frame clones and drops some. The sample yields a few hundred thousand clones, 85% to 95% seen once. Material: peripheral blood, obtained on day 0 of AZD1222 vaccination. These receptors were taken from an adult in good health. Both conserved end residues are part of each CDR3. Fields, in order: clone size, V gene, CDR3 length, D gene, J gene, CDR3 protein. D genes are given only for firm matches. Size is omitted from some rows. Given values are once, few, many or a class for expanded clones.

>.|TRBV19|15|.|TRBJ2-7
CASSISRSASGEQYF
>few|TRBV6-5|16|.|TRBJ1-5
CASSSPSWGSNQPQHF
>.|TRBV4-2|11|.|TRBJ1-3
CASSQLDTIYF
>.|TRBV27|14|TRBD1|TRBJ2-7
CASKGQASSYEQYF
>.|TRBV6-5|15|.|TRBJ2-1
CASRHTLDGYNEQFF
>.|TRBV12-3/TRBV12-4|12|.|TRBJ1-1
CASSLSAGEAFF
>.|TRBV5-1|16|.|TRBJ1-1
CASSVNSALMNTEAFF
>.|TRBV7-9|14|TRBD1|TRBJ1-4
CASSSQGLGEKLFF
>.|TRBV10-2|15|.|TRBJ1-2
CASSESNRVPYGYTF
>.|TRBV18|14|TRBD1|TRBJ1-5
CASSNRGRNQPQHF
>.|TRBV7-8|15|TRBD2|TRBJ2-7
CASSLQTSGRYEQYF
>.|TRBV18|16|.|TRBJ2-7
CASSPRPGTAVGEQYF
>.|TRBV10-1|12|.|TRBJ2-7
CASGGHPYEQYF
>.|TRBV7-8|11|.|TRBJ2-1
CASSLVAEQFF
>.|TRBV19|16|TRBD1|TRBJ1-3
CASSREDRAPGNTIYF
>few|TRBV10-3|14|TRBD1|TRBJ1-2
CAISPGQGPLGYTF
>.|TRBV21-1|13|.|TRBJ1-3
CASAVGSGNTIYF
>.|TRBV7-2|18|.|TRBJ2-1
CASSLETGPPSEYNEQFF
>.|TRBV15|18|TRBD1|TRBJ1-1
CATSRDKRTGGASTEAFF
>.|TRBV5-1|16|TRBD2|TRBJ2-1
CASSLGLAEGSNEQFF
>.|TRBV5-6|16|.|TRBJ2-7
CASSPQGGLSSYEQYF
>.|TRBV28|15|.|TRBJ1-2
CASSLGGTDPYGYTF
>.|TRBV4-1|13|.|TRBJ1-5
CASSQGRGRPQHF
>.|TRBV7-3|13|.|TRBJ1-1
CASSLAPSSEAFF
>once|TRBV4-1|17|.|TRBJ1-1
CASSQGGIGSMNTEAFF
>.|TRBV9|15|.|TRBJ2-7
CASSVAAGHAYEQYF
>.|TRBV11-2|14|.|TRBJ1-1
CASSIGAEGRRAFF
>.|TRBV5-1|16|TRBD1|TRBJ1-5
CASSLGTGGGNQPQHF
>.|TRBV7-8|14|.|TRBJ2-2
CASSLGGNTGELFF
>.|TRBV10-3|16|.|TRBJ2-7
CAINLRVDSYSYEQYF
>.|TRBV7-3|18|.|TRBJ1-2
CASRPKGNSGWDRYGYTF
>.|TRBV6-5|13|.|TRBJ1-2
CASSHGGLNGYTF
>.|TRBV2|13|.|TRBJ2-7
CASSVILGHEQYF
>.|TRBV19|14|.|TRBJ1-3
CASSDQASGNTIYF
>.|TRBV28|15|TRBD2|TRBJ2-7
CASSSPQGGRREQYF
>.|TRBV19|18|.|TRBJ1-5
CASSIRGRRDPSNQPQHF
>.|TRBV27|16|.|TRBJ2-1
CASSDSSFGGYNEQFF
>.|TRBV12-5|13|.|TRBJ1-2
CASAVLGRGGYTF
>.|TRBV27|15|TRBD1|TRBJ1-3
CASSSTGGAGNTIYF
>.|TRBV7-9|12|.|TRBJ2-1
CASSAGVGEQFF
>.|TRBV7-3|13|TRBD2|TRBJ2-1
CATRLAASNEQFF
>.|TRBV27|14|.|TRBJ1-5
CASSPQGSHQPQHF
>.|TRBV25-1|12|.|TRBJ1-6
CASTAKGSPLHF
>.|TRBV9|15|.|TRBJ2-7
CASSVAPTSSYEQYF
>.|TRBV7-9|17|TRBD2|TRBJ2-3
CASSPPLLAGAYDTQYF
>.|TRBV27|12|.|TRBJ1-1
CASSFYTGAPFF
>.|TRBV28|12|.|TRBJ1-5
CASSSQGEAQHF
>once|TRBV24-1|12|.|TRBJ2-7
CAIPGFSYEQYF
>once|TRBV6-5|15|TRBD2|TRBJ2-7
CASSSRGDFSYEQYF
>.|TRBV6-4|14|TRBD1|TRBJ2-2
CASSEQGGTGELFF